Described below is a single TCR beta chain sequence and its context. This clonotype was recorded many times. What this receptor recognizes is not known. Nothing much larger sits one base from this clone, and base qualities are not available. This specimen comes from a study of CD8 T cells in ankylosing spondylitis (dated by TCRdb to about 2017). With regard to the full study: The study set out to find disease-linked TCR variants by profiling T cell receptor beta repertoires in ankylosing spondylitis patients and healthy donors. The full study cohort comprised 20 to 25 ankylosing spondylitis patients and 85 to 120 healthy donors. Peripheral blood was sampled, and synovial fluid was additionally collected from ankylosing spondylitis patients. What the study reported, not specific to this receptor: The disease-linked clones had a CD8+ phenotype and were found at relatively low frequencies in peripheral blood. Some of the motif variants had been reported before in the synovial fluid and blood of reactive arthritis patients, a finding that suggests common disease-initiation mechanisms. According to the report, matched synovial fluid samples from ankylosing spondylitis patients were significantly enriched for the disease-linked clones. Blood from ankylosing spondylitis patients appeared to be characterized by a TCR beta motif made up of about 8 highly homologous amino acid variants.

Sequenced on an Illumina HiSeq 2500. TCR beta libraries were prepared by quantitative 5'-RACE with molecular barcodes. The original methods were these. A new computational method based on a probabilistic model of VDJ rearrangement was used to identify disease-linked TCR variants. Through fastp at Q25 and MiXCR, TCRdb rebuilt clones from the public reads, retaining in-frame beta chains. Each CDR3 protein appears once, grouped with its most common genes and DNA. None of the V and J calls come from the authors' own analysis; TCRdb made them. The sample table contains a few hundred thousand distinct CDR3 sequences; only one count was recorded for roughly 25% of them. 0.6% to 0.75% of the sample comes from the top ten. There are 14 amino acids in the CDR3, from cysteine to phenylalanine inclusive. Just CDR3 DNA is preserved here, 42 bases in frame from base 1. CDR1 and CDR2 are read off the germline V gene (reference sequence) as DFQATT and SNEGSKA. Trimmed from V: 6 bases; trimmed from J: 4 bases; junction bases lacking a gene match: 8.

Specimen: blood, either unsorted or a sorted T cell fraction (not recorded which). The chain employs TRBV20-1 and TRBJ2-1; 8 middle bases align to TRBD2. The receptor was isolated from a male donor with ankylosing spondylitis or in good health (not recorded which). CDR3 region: CSARGGASYNEQFF. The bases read TGCAGTGCCCGGGGGGGGGCGAGTTACAATGAGCAGTTCTTC.